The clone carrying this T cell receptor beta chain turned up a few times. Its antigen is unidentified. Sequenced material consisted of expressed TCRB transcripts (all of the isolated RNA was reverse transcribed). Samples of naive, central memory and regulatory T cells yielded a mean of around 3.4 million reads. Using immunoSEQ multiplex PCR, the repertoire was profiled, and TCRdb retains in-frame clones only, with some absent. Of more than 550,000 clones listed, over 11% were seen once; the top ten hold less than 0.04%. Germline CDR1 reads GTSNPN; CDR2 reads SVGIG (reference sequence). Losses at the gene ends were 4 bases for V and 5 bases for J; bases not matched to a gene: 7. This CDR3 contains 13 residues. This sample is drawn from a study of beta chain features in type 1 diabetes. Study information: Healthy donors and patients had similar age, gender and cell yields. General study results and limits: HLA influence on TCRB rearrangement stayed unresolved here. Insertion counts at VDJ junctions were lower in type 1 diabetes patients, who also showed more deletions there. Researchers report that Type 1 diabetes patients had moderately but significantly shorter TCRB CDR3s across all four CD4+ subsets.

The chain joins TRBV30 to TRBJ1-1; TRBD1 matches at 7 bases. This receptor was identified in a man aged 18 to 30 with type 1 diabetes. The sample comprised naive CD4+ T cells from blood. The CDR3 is CAWKWDSGTEAFF. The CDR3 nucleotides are TGTGCCTGGAAGTGGGACAGCGGGACTGAAGCTTTCTTT.